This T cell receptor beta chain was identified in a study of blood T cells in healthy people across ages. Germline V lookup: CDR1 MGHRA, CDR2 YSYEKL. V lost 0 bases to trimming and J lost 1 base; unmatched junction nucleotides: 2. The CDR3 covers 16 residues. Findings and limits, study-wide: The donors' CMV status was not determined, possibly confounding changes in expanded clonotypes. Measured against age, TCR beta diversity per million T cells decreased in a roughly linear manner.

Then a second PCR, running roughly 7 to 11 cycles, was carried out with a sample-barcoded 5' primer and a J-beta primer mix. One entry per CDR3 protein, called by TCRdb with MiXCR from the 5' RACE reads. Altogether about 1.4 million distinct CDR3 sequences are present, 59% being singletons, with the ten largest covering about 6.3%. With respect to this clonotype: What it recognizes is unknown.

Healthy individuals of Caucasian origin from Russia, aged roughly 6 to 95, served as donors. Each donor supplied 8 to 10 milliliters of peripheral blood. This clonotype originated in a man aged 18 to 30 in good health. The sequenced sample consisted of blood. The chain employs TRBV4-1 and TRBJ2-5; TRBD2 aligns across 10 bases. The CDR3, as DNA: TGCGCCAGCAGCCAAGAGGGACTAGCGAGCCAAGAGACCCAGTACTTC. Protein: CASSQEGLASQETQYF.